This TCR beta chain was obtained from a study of T cell responses to AZD1222 COVID-19 vaccine. Study-level results: As reported, nearly half of all spike-specific TCRs target variant regions that are unmutated. Possibly, clonal diversity was underestimated; donors were largely white British and included more females.

Assay used: immunoSEQ multiplex PCR; TCRdb lists only in-frame clones, some missing. The sample consists of about 130,000 clones, roughly 92% of them appearing once. Analysis merged second doses at about 4 or about 12 weeks. This clone came up a few times. Its antigen is not identified. Germline V gives CDR1 SGHTA, CDR2 FQGNSA. The CDR3 runs to 15 residues. Trimming took 4 bases from V and 3 from J; bases not matched to a gene: 2. The J gene is TRBJ2-7, the V gene TRBV7-2; 14 bases map to TRBD2. This sequence was found in an adult who received the AZD1222 COVID-19 vaccine. This sample comprised peripheral blood, obtained 28 days after the second AZD1222 dose. The DNA of the CDR3 is TGTGCCAGCAGCTCGGGACTAGCGGGGGACTACGAGCAGTACTTC. This sequence encodes CASSSGLAGDYEQYF.